This TCR beta chain was obtained from a study of OX40 agonist ivuxolimab in advanced cancers. The CDR3 is 12 amino acids. The germline V and J ends were trimmed by 3 bases and 0 bases, with 3 bases remaining between them. Per germline, CDR1 GTSNPN and CDR2 SVGIG (reference sequence). The data were produced by immunoSEQ multiplex PCR, yet TCRdb's version contains in-frame clones alone and is incomplete. Found here are about 73,000 clones, about nine tenths of them singletons; the top ten hold less than 0.8%. This chain connects TRBV30 to TRBJ1-3, with D hard to call. The sequencing here drew on CD4+ or CD8+ T cells sorted from blood, taken in a trial of the OX40 agonist ivuxolimab. The clonotype comes from an adult with an advanced solid tumor such as melanoma, head and neck, liver or kidney cancer. The CDR3 region has the DNA TGTGCCTGGAGATACTCTGGAAACACCATATATTTT. Its translation is CAWRYSGNTIYF.